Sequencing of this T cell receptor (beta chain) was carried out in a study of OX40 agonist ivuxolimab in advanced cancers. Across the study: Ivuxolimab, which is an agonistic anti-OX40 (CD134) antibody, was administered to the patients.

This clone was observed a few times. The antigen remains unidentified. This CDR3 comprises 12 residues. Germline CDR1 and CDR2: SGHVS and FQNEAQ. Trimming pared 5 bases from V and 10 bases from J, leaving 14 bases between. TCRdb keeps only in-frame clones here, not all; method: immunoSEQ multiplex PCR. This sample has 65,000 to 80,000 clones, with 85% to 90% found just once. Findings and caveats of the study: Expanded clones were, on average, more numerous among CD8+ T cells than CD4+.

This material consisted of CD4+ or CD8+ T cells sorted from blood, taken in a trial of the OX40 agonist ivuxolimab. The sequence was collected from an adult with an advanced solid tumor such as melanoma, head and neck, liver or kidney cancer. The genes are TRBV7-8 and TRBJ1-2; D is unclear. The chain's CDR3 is CASSAHIEYYTF. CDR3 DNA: TGTGCCAGCAGCGCCCATATCGAGTACTACACCTTC.